The rows below give T cell receptor beta chains drawn from one sample of a study of a mutant IDH1 vaccine in newly diagnosed glioma. Method: immunoSEQ multiplex PCR; TCRdb's copy keeps in-frame clones and lacks some. The repertoire holds 85,000 to 100,000 clones, with around 77% as singletons. The sample in question was PBMCs, obtained from a glioma patient treated with radiotherapy, temozolomide or both. These receptors all come from a man aged 40-50 years with glioma. Both conserved end residues are part of each CDR3. A D gene is named only where the DNA matches it firmly. Expanded clones are given a class, and other clones once, few, many or no size at all.

J gene: TRBJ1-2
D gene: NA
V gene: TRBV13
clone size: NA
CDR3 protein: CASSLGRRGVADGYTF
CDR3 DNA: TGTGCCAGCAGCTTAGGGAGGCGGGGGGTCGCAGATGGCTACACCTTC

J gene: TRBJ2-3
D gene: NA
V gene: TRBV5-1
clone size: NA
CDR3 protein: CASRGQDTQYF
CDR3 DNA: TGCGCCAGCAGGGGGCAAGATACGCAGTATTTT

J gene: TRBJ2-6
D gene: NA
V gene: TRBV29-1
clone size: NA
CDR3 protein: CSVGISGANVLTF
CDR3 DNA: TGCAGCGTTGGCATCTCTGGGGCCAACGTCCTGACTTTC

J gene: TRBJ2-1
D gene: NA
V gene: TRBV19
clone size: NA
CDR3 protein: CASSNGGWFF
CDR3 DNA: TGTGCCAGTAGTAACGGTGGGTGGTTCTTC

J gene: TRBJ2-3
D gene: NA
V gene: TRBV5-1
clone size: NA
CDR3 protein: CASSSGHTGADTQYF
CDR3 DNA: TGCGCCAGCAGCTCTGGCCACACCGGAGCAGATACGCAGTATTTT

J gene: TRBJ2-5
D gene: NA
V gene: TRBV6-5
clone size: NA
CDR3 protein: CASSTTGRLLETQYF
CDR3 DNA: TGTGCCAGCAGTACTACCGGGCGTCTCTTAGAGACCCAGTACTTC

J gene: TRBJ2-2
D gene: NA
V gene: TRBV4-2
clone size: once
CDR3 protein: CASSRHFGGVGPNTGELFF
CDR3 DNA: TGTGCCAGCAGTCGCCACTTCGGGGGTGTGGGGCCGAACACCGGGGAGCTGTTTTTT

J gene: TRBJ2-7
D gene: NA
V gene: TRBV7-9
clone size: NA
CDR3 protein: CASSLVGAGSYEQYF
CDR3 DNA: TGTGCCAGCAGCTTAGTGGGAGCCGGCTCCTACGAGCAGTACTTC

J gene: TRBJ2-7
D gene: TRBD1
V gene: TRBV30
clone size: NA
CDR3 protein: CAWRGPGQGYEQYF
CDR3 DNA: TGTGCCTGGAGGGGACCGGGACAGGGGTACGAGCAGTACTTC

J gene: TRBJ2-7
D gene: TRBD1
V gene: TRBV6-1
clone size: NA
CDR3 protein: CASSPRQGSSYEQYF
CDR3 DNA: TGTGCCAGCAGTCCGCGACAGGGAAGCTCCTACGAGCAGTACTTC

J gene: TRBJ1-3
D gene: NA
V gene: TRBV7-8
clone size: NA
CDR3 protein: CASSLYLRLTGGSYRGNTIYF
CDR3 DNA: TGTGCCAGCAGCTTATATCTGCGACTGACGGGGGGAAGTTATAGGGGAAACACCATATATTTT

J gene: TRBJ2-1
D gene: TRBD2
V gene: TRBV5-1
clone size: NA
CDR3 protein: CASSPGGSGPFNEQFF
CDR3 DNA: TGCGCCAGCAGCCCGGGGGGGAGCGGGCCGTTCAATGAGCAGTTCTTC

J gene: TRBJ2-1
D gene: NA
V gene: TRBV5-1
clone size: NA
CDR3 protein: CASSLFGSGPNEQFF
CDR3 DNA: TGCGCCAGCAGCTTGTTTGGGAGCGGCCCTAATGAGCAGTTCTTC

J gene: TRBJ2-3
D gene: NA
V gene: TRBV9
clone size: once
CDR3 protein: CASSVVSGASTDTQYF
CDR3 DNA: TGTGCCAGCAGCGTAGTATCCGGAGCTAGCACAGATACGCAGTATTTT

J gene: TRBJ2-5
D gene: TRBD1
V gene: TRBV4-3
clone size: NA
CDR3 protein: CASSQEFPGQGAREQYF
CDR3 DNA: TGCGCCAGCAGCCAAGAATTCCCGGGACAGGGGGCCAGAGAGCAGTACTTC

J gene: TRBJ1-3
D gene: NA
V gene: TRBV25-1
clone size: NA
CDR3 protein: CASSESPGTAGNTIYF
CDR3 DNA: TGTGCCAGCAGTGAGTCCCCCGGGACGGCTGGAAACACCATATATTTT

J gene: TRBJ1-3
D gene: NA
V gene: TRBV27
clone size: NA
CDR3 protein: CASSFQSGNTIYF
CDR3 DNA: TGTGCCAGCAGTTTTCAATCTGGAAACACCATATATTTT

J gene: TRBJ2-3
D gene: NA
V gene: TRBV27
clone size: NA
CDR3 protein: CASSPISKGGATDTQYF
CDR3 DNA: TGTGCCAGCAGTCCCATCTCAAAGGGGGGGGCCACAGATACGCAGTATTTT

J gene: TRBJ2-3
D gene: NA
V gene: TRBV7-8
clone size: few
CDR3 protein: CASSSTDTQYF
CDR3 DNA: TGTGCCAGCAGCTCCACAGATACGCAGTATTTT

J gene: TRBJ2-1
D gene: NA
V gene: TRBV5-4
clone size: once
CDR3 protein: CASSFRANNEQFF
CDR3 DNA: TGTGCCAGCAGCTTCCGGGCGAACAATGAGCAGTTCTTC

J gene: TRBJ1-2
D gene: NA
V gene: TRBV6-6
clone size: NA
CDR3 protein: CASSYEGPTNYGYTF
CDR3 DNA: TGTGCCAGCAGTTACGAAGGGCCCACTAACTATGGCTACACCTTC

J gene: TRBJ1-2
D gene: TRBD1
V gene: TRBV18
clone size: few
CDR3 protein: CASSPGAGQGSYGYTF
CDR3 DNA: TGTGCCAGCTCACCCGGGGCGGGACAGGGAAGCTATGGCTACACCTTC

J gene: TRBJ2-7
D gene: TRBD2
V gene: TRBV5-1
clone size: NA
CDR3 protein: CASSLEGLAREQYF
CDR3 DNA: TGCGCCAGCAGCTTGGAGGGACTAGCACGCGAGCAGTACTTC

J gene: TRBJ2-2
D gene: NA
V gene: TRBV7-3
clone size: NA
CDR3 protein: CASSSGPGRTNTGELFF
CDR3 DNA: TGTGCCAGCAGCTCGGGTCCGGGGCGCACGAACACCGGGGAGCTGTTTTTT

J gene: TRBJ2-7
D gene: TRBD2
V gene: TRBV5-4
clone size: NA
CDR3 protein: CASSPLGGSLYEQYF
CDR3 DNA: TGTGCCAGCAGCCCCCTTGGCGGGAGCTTGTACGAGCAGTACTTC

J gene: TRBJ1-2
D gene: NA
V gene: TRBV6-4
clone size: NA
CDR3 protein: CASSDPGRGYTF
CDR3 DNA: TGTGCCAGCAGTGACCCGGGCCGGGGCTACACCTTC

J gene: TRBJ1-4
D gene: NA
V gene: TRBV4-1
clone size: few
CDR3 protein: CASSQDRVYLHEKLFF
CDR3 DNA: TGCGCCAGCAGCCAAGATCGGGTTTATCTCCATGAAAAACTGTTTTTT

J gene: TRBJ2-5
D gene: TRBD1
V gene: TRBV15
clone size: NA
CDR3 protein: CATRTQGAGETQYF
CDR3 DNA: TGTGCCACCAGGACTCAGGGGGCTGGGGAGACCCAGTACTTC

J gene: TRBJ2-7
D gene: NA
V gene: TRBV6-6
clone size: NA
CDR3 protein: CASRESRSYEQYF
CDR3 DNA: TGTGCCAGCCGGGAGTCGAGGTCCTACGAGCAGTACTTC

J gene: TRBJ2-7
D gene: NA
V gene: TRBV11-3
clone size: NA
CDR3 protein: CASSLVGEGEQYF
CDR3 DNA: TGTGCCAGCAGCTTAGTGGGGGAAGGTGAGCAGTACTTC

J gene: TRBJ2-2
D gene: NA
V gene: TRBV4-3
clone size: NA
CDR3 protein: CASSQAPGVVTGELFF
CDR3 DNA: TGCGCCAGCAGCCAAGCGCCGGGGGTGGTCACCGGGGAGCTGTTTTTT

J gene: TRBJ2-1
D gene: NA
V gene: TRBV18
clone size: NA
CDR3 protein: CASSPSQATSYNEQFF
CDR3 DNA: TGTGCCAGCTCACCGTCTCAGGCGACCTCCTACAATGAGCAGTTCTTC

J gene: TRBJ1-5
D gene: NA
V gene: TRBV7-2
clone size: few
CDR3 protein: CASSSGDMSYQPQHF
CDR3 DNA: TGTGCCAGCAGCTCGGGGGACATGAGTTATCAGCCCCAGCATTTT

J gene: TRBJ2-2
D gene: TRBD2
V gene: TRBV7-8
clone size: NA
CDR3 protein: CASSLKRGAGGELFF
CDR3 DNA: TGTGCCAGCAGCTTAAAGCGGGGGGCCGGCGGGGAGCTGTTTTTT

J gene: TRBJ2-1
D gene: TRBD1
V gene: TRBV9
clone size: NA
CDR3 protein: CASSVGLTGSSSYNEQFF
CDR3 DNA: TGTGCCAGCAGCGTAGGGTTGACAGGGTCTAGCTCCTACAATGAGCAGTTCTTC

J gene: TRBJ1-4
D gene: TRBD1
V gene: TRBV28
clone size: NA
CDR3 protein: CASSSGQAGEKLFF
CDR3 DNA: TGTGCCAGCAGTTCGGGACAGGCGGGCGAAAAACTGTTTTTT

J gene: TRBJ1-4
D gene: NA
V gene: TRBV2
clone size: NA
CDR3 protein: CASSEDRTTNEKLFF
CDR3 DNA: TGTGCCAGCAGTGAGGACCGCACAACTAATGAAAAACTGTTTTTT

J gene: TRBJ2-7
D gene: TRBD1
V gene: TRBV6-5
clone size: NA
CDR3 protein: CASSYSPGQGWEQYF
CDR3 DNA: TGTGCCAGCAGTTACTCTCCGGGACAGGGCTGGGAGCAGTACTTC

J gene: TRBJ1-3
D gene: NA
V gene: TRBV28
clone size: NA
CDR3 protein: CASSSYHTGASNRGSGNTIYF
CDR3 DNA: TGTGCCAGCAGTTCATACCATACAGGTGCTTCTAATAGAGGCTCTGGAAACACCATATATTTT